The rows below give T cell receptor beta chains drawn from one sample of a study of OX40 agonist ivuxolimab in advanced cancers. The method was immunoSEQ multiplex PCR; TCRdb's version includes in-frame clones alone and lacks a portion of them. The data show about 70,000 clones, roughly 88% seen once. This material consisted of CD4+ or CD8+ T cells sorted from blood, taken in a trial of the OX40 agonist ivuxolimab. The receptors stem from an adult with an advanced solid tumor such as melanoma, head and neck, liver or kidney cancer. Each CDR3 is given with its conserved first and last residue. The D gene is left open where the match is weak. Size tells how often a clone was seen (once, few, many) or the class of an expanded clone, and some rows leave it out.

cdr3_length	d_call	v_call	clone_size	j_call	cdr3_aa	cdr3_nt
14	.	TRBV5-6	once	TRBJ1-6	CASSFRGSNSPLHF	TGTGCCAGCAGCTTTCGGGGGAGCAATTCACCCCTCCACTTT
14	TRBD2	TRBV7-8	.	TRBJ2-5	CASSATSAGETQYF	TGTGCCAGCAGCGCTACTAGCGCGGGGGAGACCCAGTACTTC
18	.	TRBV11-2	once	TRBJ2-5	CASSLDWLGVPYQETQYF	TGTGCCAGCAGCTTAGATTGGCTGGGGGTTCCGTACCAAGAGACCCAGTACTTC
14	.	TRBV6-5	once	TRBJ1-2	CASRGTLSPPGYTF	TGTGCCAGCAGAGGGACTCTCAGCCCCCCTGGCTACACCTTC
13	.	TRBV10-2	.	TRBJ1-5	CASSENSNQPQHF	TGCGCCAGCAGTGAGAATAGCAATCAGCCCCAGCATTTT
14	.	TRBV5-1	.	TRBJ2-7	CASSPGTTQAEQYF	TGCGCCAGCAGCCCCGGGACCACCCAGGCCGAGCAGTACTTC
13	.	TRBV6-5	.	TRBJ1-2	CASSYERGSGYTF	TGTGCCAGCAGTTACGAAAGGGGGAGTGGCTACACCTTC
12	.	TRBV7-9	medium-sized	TRBJ1-2	CASSSFGGGYTF	TGTGCCAGCAGCTCGTTCGGGGGTGGCTACACCTTC
13	.	TRBV5-6	.	TRBJ1-5	CASSLTPNQPQHF	TGTGCCAGCAGCTTGACACCCAATCAGCCCCAGCATTTT
13	.	TRBV6-1	.	TRBJ2-7	CASSSPVVYEQYF	TGTGCCAGCAGTTCACCGGTTGTATACGAGCAGTACTTC
14	TRBD1	TRBV14	.	TRBJ1-1	CASSRYRGRGEAFF	TGTGCCAGCAGCCGGTACAGGGGCAGGGGTGAAGCTTTCTTT
18	.	TRBV11-2	.	TRBJ1-6	CASSLDQSGSSYNSPLHF	TGTGCCAGCAGCTTAGATCAGAGCGGGAGCTCCTATAATTCACCCCTCCACTTT
14	.	TRBV6-6	once	TRBJ1-5	CASSPGGFNQPQHF	TGTGCCAGCAGTCCCGGCGGATTTAATCAGCCCCAGCATTTT
14	TRBD1	TRBV19	once	TRBJ1-1	CASSFTGGSPEAFF	TGTGCCAGTAGTTTTACAGGGGGCAGCCCTGAAGCTTTCTTT
18	TRBD1	TRBV11-3	once	TRBJ1-1	CASSLSRGGTGRLGEAFF	TGTGCCAGCAGCTTATCAAGGGGGGGGACAGGTCGCCTGGGTGAAGCTTTCTTT
16	.	TRBV11-2	.	TRBJ2-2	CASSLGRGLYTGELFF	TGTGCCAGCAGCCTAGGTCGGGGACTCTACACCGGGGAGCTGTTTTTT
15	.	TRBV6-5	.	TRBJ2-7	CASSLMSGHIYEQYF	TGTGCCAGCAGTCTAATGTCGGGACACATCTACGAGCAGTACTTC
14	.	TRBV19	.	TRBJ2-7	CATRGGLPVVEQYF	TGTGCCACCAGAGGGGGGCTGCCAGTCGTCGAGCAGTACTTC
14	.	TRBV19	.	TRBJ2-1	CASRETDRGNEQFF	TGTGCCAGTAGGGAAACGGACCGCGGGAATGAGCAGTTCTTC
12	.	TRBV11-3	.	TRBJ2-2	CASSSLNGELFF	TGTGCCAGCAGCTCCCTAAACGGGGAGCTGTTTTTT